The clone carrying this T cell receptor beta chain was counted a few times. Antigen specificity is unknown. The sample comes from a study of T cells after yellow fever vaccination. Study details: SMART-Seq v4 Ultra Low Input prepared libraries from low-cell fractions. General study results and limits: The study re-detected most primary-vaccination clones after the booster (96% CD4, roughly 91% CD8).

Researchers made TCR cDNA using 5'RACE template switching, and this step added a universal primer site and UMIs. From the 5' RACE reads, TCRdb called clonotypes with MiXCR, one entry per CDR3 protein. Of approximately 610,000 distinct CDR3 sequences in the sample, roughly 17% were seen once. Between the trimmed V and J ends, which lost 6 bases and 6 bases, there was a span of 15 bases. Looked up from germline, CDR1 is MNHEY and CDR2 is SVGEGT. The CDR3 is 13 residues long. The V and J genes are TRBV6-2 or TRBV6-3 and TRBJ2-7; D gene uncertain. Sequencing was performed on PBMCs, taken less than 6 days after the first yellow fever vaccination. The source of this sequence is a man between 18 and 35 years old who received the YFV17D yellow fever vaccine. The CDR3 is CASSGQHRGEQYV. The CDR3 nucleotides are TGTGCCAGCAGCGGGCAGCACAGAGGCGAGCAGTACGTC.